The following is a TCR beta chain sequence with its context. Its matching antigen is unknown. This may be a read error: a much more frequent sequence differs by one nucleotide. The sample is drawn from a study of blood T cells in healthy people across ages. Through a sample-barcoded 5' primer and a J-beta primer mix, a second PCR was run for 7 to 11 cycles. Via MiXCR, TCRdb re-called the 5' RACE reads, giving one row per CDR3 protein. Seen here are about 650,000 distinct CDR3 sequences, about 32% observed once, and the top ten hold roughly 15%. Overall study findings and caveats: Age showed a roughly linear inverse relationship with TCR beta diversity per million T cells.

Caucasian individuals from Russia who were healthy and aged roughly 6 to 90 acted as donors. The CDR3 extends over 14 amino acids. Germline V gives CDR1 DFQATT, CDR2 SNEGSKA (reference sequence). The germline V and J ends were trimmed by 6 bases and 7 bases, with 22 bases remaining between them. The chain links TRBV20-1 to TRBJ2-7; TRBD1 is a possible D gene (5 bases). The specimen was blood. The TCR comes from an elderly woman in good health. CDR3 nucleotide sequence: TGCAGTGCAACAAAGGGGCTCTCCTACAATGAGCAGTACTTC. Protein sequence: CSATKGLSYNEQYF.